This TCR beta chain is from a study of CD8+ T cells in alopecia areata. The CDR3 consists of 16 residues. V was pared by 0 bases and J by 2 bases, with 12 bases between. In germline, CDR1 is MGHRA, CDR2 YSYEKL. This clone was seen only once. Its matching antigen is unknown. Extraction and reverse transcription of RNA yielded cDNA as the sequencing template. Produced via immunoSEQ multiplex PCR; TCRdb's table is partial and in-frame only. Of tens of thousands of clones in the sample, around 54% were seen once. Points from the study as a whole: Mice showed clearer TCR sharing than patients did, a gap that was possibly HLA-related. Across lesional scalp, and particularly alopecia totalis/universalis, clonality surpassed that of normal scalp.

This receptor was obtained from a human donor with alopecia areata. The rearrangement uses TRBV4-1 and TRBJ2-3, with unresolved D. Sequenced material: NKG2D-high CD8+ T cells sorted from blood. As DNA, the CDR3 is TGCGCCAGCAGCCAAGAAGGATGGCAAATCACAGATACGCAGTATTTT. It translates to CASSQEGWQITDTQYF.